This T cell receptor (beta chain) stems from a study of blood T cell repertoires in COVID-19. The wider study: COVID-19 samples, acute and convalescent, were from the United States, Italy and Spain. Sample material is recorded as cDNA or gDNA derived from T cells, B-cell-depleted T cells, or PBMCs.

The method was immunoSEQ multiplex PCR; TCRdb's version includes in-frame clones alone and lacks a portion of them. The sample consists of some 400,000 clones, 70% to 85% of them appearing once. The germline V and J ends were trimmed by 8 bases and 4 bases, with 12 bases remaining between them. Germline values: CDR1 SNHLY, CDR2 FYNNEI. The CDR3 is 13 amino acids. Material: peripheral blood. The source is a human donor with acute or convalescent COVID-19. The donor label of this sample is uncertain. This chain uses TRBV2 with TRBJ1-5; maybe TRBD1 (5 bases). In DNA form, the CDR3 reads TGTGCCAGCGCTGGGGGGAAGAATCAGCCCCAGCATTTT. Its translation is CASAGGKNQPQHF.